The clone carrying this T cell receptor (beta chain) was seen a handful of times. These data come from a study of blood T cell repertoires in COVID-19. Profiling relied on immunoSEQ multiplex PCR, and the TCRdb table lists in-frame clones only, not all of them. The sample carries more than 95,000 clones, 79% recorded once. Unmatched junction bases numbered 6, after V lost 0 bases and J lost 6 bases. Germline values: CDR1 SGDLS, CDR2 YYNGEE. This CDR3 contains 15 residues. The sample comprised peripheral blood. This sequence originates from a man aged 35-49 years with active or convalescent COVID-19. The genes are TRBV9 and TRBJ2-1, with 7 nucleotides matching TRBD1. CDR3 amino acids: CASSVGITGVNEQFF. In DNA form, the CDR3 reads TGTGCCAGCAGCGTAGGGATCACAGGGGTCAATGAGCAGTTCTTC.